This TCR beta chain was captured by sequencing in a study of T-cell reconstitution after alpha-beta-depleted transplantation in children. V shed 1 base and J shed 1 base, with 11 bases lying between them. The germline gives CDR1 SGHRS, CDR2 YFSETQ. The CDR3 is 16 amino acids. The TCRbeta library incorporated unique molecular identifiers. Each CDR3 protein is one row after TCRdb ran MiXCR on the PCR reads. Counted here are approximately 240,000 distinct CDR3 sequences, 9.7% occurring once; the ten biggest clones make up approximately 5%. Many counts were recorded for this clonotype. The source of this sequence is a human donor who donated a stem cell graft to a child with SCID. V is TRBV5-1 and J is TRBJ1-4; D ambiguous. This sample comprised PBMCs from the stem cell graft donor, obtained from the stem cell graft. The CDR3 sequence: CASSLFAPGTNEKLFF. The CDR3 DNA reads TGCGCCAGCAGCTTGTTTGCTCCGGGAACTAATGAAAAACTGTTTTTT.